The 27 T cell receptor beta chains listed next were all sequenced from one sample in a study of shared clonotypes between healthy human individuals. TCRdb keeps only in-frame clones here, not all; method: immunoSEQ multiplex PCR. The sample carries under 1,900,000 clones, roughly 98.5% recorded once. Sequenced: naive CD4+ T cells sorted from blood. The subset was: CD45RA+ positively selected. The origin of the receptors is a man aged 25 to 40 in good health.

V usage is TRBV18 and J usage is TRBJ1-2; no clear D gene. V lost 1 base to trimming and J lost 2 bases, with 8 bases between them. Per the germline V gene, CDR1 is KGHSH and CDR2 is LQKENI. This CDR3 comprises 14 residues. As DNA, the CDR3 is TGTGCCAGCTCACCACTAAGTAACAACTATGGCTACACCTTC. It yields the protein CASSPLSNNYGYTF.

The chain joins TRBV7-9 to TRBJ2-5; 7 nucleotides agree with TRBD2. The V segment lost 1 base and the J segment 2 bases; nucleotides outside the gene matches: 10. Germline V lookup: CDR1 SEHNR, CDR2 FQNEAQ (reference sequence). There are 17 residues in the CDR3. The CDR3 loop reads CASSLVAGMGGQETQYF. DNA for the CDR3: TGTGCCAGCAGCTTAGTAGCCGGGATGGGAGGGCAAGAGACCCAGTACTTC.

J is TRBJ2-3 and V is TRBV27; D gene uncertain. Trimming pared 4 bases from V and 7 bases from J, leaving 6 bases between. CDR3 length: 11 residues. Germline V CDR1 and CDR2: MNHEY, SMNVEV (reference sequence). The CDR3 here is CASSSVYTQYF. The CDR3 nucleotides are TGTGCCAGCAGTTCCGTATATACGCAGTATTTT.

The chain is built from TRBV28 and TRBJ1-5; 8 positions match TRBD1. V shed 8 bases and J 1 base; nucleotides not matched to a gene: 7. Germline V gives CDR1 MDHEN, CDR2 SYDVKM. The CDR3 runs to 15 residues. In DNA, the CDR3 is TGTGCCAGCGGGCAGGACAGGGCCAGCAATCAGCCCCAGCATTTT. Amino acids: CASGQDRASNQPQHF.

The rearrangement uses TRBV15 and TRBJ2-7; D is ambiguous. Germline V gene sequence: CDR1 LNHNV, CDR2 YYDKDF (reference sequence). CDR3 length: 15 amino acids. Trimming took 3 bases from V and 2 from J, leaving 14 bases between them. The CDR3 DNA reads as TGTGCCACCAGCAGGGTATTCGGGTCCGCCTACGAGCAGTACTTC. It translates to CATSRVFGSAYEQYF.

This chain joins TRBV5-1 and TRBJ1-3; the D is unclear. Germline-derived CDR1 and CDR2 are SGHRS and YFSETQ. The length of the CDR3 is 15 residues. V gave up 0 bases and J gave up 1 base, with 8 bases separating them. The CDR3 reads CASSLVPGSGNTIYF. DNA of the CDR3: TGCGCCAGCAGCTTGGTCCCGGGGTCTGGAAACACCATATATTTT.

This clone is a singleton in its sample. V and J are TRBV9 and TRBJ2-1; a possible D gene is TRBD2 (5 bases). This CDR3 contains 15 residues. V was pared by 0 bases and J by 6 bases, with 13 bases between. Germline V gene data show CDR1 as SGDLS and CDR2 as YYNGEE. As DNA, the CDR3 is TGTGCCAGCAGCGTAGTCTCCTCCGGAGGCAATGAGCAGTTCTTC. This codes for CASSVVSSGGNEQFF. Drawing the rest from reference TRBV9 and TRBJ2-1, the complete variable domain is DSGVTQTPKHLITATGQRVTLRCSPRSGDLSVYWYQQSLDQGLQFLIQYYNGEERAKGNILERFSAQQFPDLHSELNLSSLELGDSALYFCASSVVSSGGNEQFFGPGTRLTVL.

The J gene is TRBJ1-2, the V gene TRBV28; D ambiguous. V lost 1 base and J 2 bases, leaving 8 bases between the germline ends. CDR3 length equals 14 residues. Germline V gene lookup returns CDR1 MDHEN and CDR2 SYDVKM. CDR3 amino acids: CASSLLGRNYGYTF. As DNA, the CDR3 is TGTGCCAGCAGTTTATTAGGGCGGAACTATGGCTACACCTTC.

The V and J genes are TRBV7-9 and TRBJ2-5; the D gene is possibly TRBD1 (6 bases). Trimming pared 10 bases from V and 0 bases from J, leaving 9 bases between. CDR1 and CDR2 (germline): SEHNR, FQNEAQ (reference sequence). This CDR3 has 12 residues. In DNA, the CDR3 is TGTGCCACCCGGGACAACCAAGAGACCCAGTACTTC. Its protein product is CATRDNQETQYF.

This clone occurred once. One end of the junction does not line up with germline, which may come from a read error. In DNA, the CDR3 is TGTGCCAGCAGCCCCCGGACAGGGAGTTACGTGCAGTACTTC. This gives the protein CASSPRTGSYVQYF. This chain uses TRBV7-9 with TRBJ2-7, with TRBD1 matching 8 bases. The CDR3 runs to 14 residues. Germline CDR1 and CDR2: SEHNR and FQNEAQ (reference sequence).

This clone was counted a single time. The chain uses TRBV7-2 and TRBJ2-1; tentatively, D is TRBD2 (6 bases). Germline V gives CDR1 SGHTA, CDR2 FQGNSA. V lost 6 bases and J lost 4, with 19 bases in between. This CDR3 region has 16 residues. The CDR3 protein is CASSSSQRVPYNEQFF. DNA for the CDR3: TGTGCCAGCAGTTCCTCCCAGCGGGTACCGTACAATGAGCAGTTCTTC.

This chain links TRBV6-4 with TRBJ2-2, with D possibly matching TRBD2 (6 bases). The germline V gene has CDR1 MRHNA and CDR2 SNTAGT. This CDR3 spans 12 amino acids. The CDR3 region is CPRAPGAGELFF. CDR3 bases: TGTCCTAGAGCGCCGGGGGCCGGGGAGCTGTTTTTT.

CDR3 protein: CASTFGGARVGYTF. The CDR3 nucleotides read TGTGCCAGCACCTTTGGAGGGGCGCGGGTAGGCTACACCTTC. The chain has TRBV28 and TRBJ1-2; tentatively, D is TRBD1 (5 bases). CDR1 and CDR2 from the germline V gene are MDHEN and SYDVKM. Trimming took off 7 bases at V and 8 bases at J, with 20 bases between the two ends. This CDR3 contains 14 residues.

The count of this clone is one. The gene calls are TRBV9 and TRBJ2-7; either TRBD1 or TRBD2 may supply D (5 bases each). CDR3 length equals 18 residues. Trimming removed 0 bases from V and 2 bases from J, with 21 bases in between. Germline CDR1 SGDLS, CDR2 YYNGEE. The CDR3 bases are TGTGCCAGCAGCGTAGCCGGGGCAGAATTTTCCCAAACCTACGAGCAGTACTTC. Amino acids: CASSVAGAEFSQTYEQYF.

This clone was detected once. The chain uses TRBV6-4 and TRBJ2-2, with 14 bases lining up with TRBD2. The V and J ends lost 6 bases and 7 bases, in that order; junction bases with no gene match: 7. The CDR3 covers 16 residues. Germline CDR1 MRHNA, CDR2 SNTAGT. CDR3 sequence reads: CASSLTSGRAGGELFF. The CDR3 nucleotides are TGTGCCAGCAGCCTGACTAGCGGGAGGGCCGGCGGGGAGCTGTTTTTT.

This rearrangement joins TRBV29-1 to TRBJ2-3, with 8 positions matching TRBD2. Unmatched junction bases numbered 9, after V lost 5 bases and J lost 8 bases. The CDR3 covers 13 residues. Germline V gives CDR1 SQVTM, CDR2 ANQGSEA. The CDR3 DNA is TGCAGCGTTCTCTCGGGAGGGCCGGGTACGCAGTATTTT. Protein sequence: CSVLSGGPGTQYF.

This chain connects TRBV19 to TRBJ2-1; D is uncertain. V lost 6 bases, J lost 3 bases, and 12 bases lay in between. The CDR3 runs to 14 residues. The V gene's germline CDR1 is LNHDA and CDR2 SQIVND (reference sequence). DNA of the CDR3: TGTGCCAGTAGAGTTGGCGGCCTCTACAATGAGCAGTTCTTC. It translates to CASRVGGLYNEQFF.

The V gene is TRBV2, the J gene TRBJ1-5; 9 bases line up with TRBD1. V lost 3 bases to trimming and J lost 5 bases; unmatched junction nucleotides: 2. This CDR3 is 14 amino acids long. Germline CDR1 and CDR2: SNHLY and FYNNEI. CDR3 bases: TGTGCCAGCAGTGAGGGACAGGGTCATCAGCCCCAGCATTTT. Its protein is CASSEGQGHQPQHF.

This clone was observed a single time. The chain recombines TRBV6-1 with TRBJ1-2; no clear D gene. This CDR3 spans 13 amino acids. Between the trimmed V and J ends, which lost 7 bases and 4 bases, there was a span of 13 bases. Per germline, CDR1 MNHNS and CDR2 SASEGT. CDR3 loop: CASTRSATYGYTF. The DNA for the CDR3 is TGTGCCAGCACCCGCTCCGCAACCTATGGCTACACCTTC.

The chain recombines TRBV10-2 with TRBJ2-5, with D uncertain. Germline V gene lookup returns CDR1 WSHSY and CDR2 SAAADI. Between the trimmed V and J ends, which lost 7 bases and 4 bases, there was a span of 16 bases. CDR3 length equals 14 residues. The CDR3 coding sequence is TGCGCCAGCACTGTCGTCGGAAGTGGAGAGACCCAGTACTTC. Translation gives CASTVVGSGETQYF.

The chain is built from TRBV6-1 and TRBJ1-2; TRBD1 matches at 11 bases. Trimming at V came to 7 bases and at J to 2 bases, leaving 3 bases not matched to a gene. The CDR3 totals 14 residues. Germline V lookup: CDR1 MNHNS, CDR2 SASEGT. This chain's CDR3 is CASTRDRGNYGYTF. In DNA form, the CDR3 reads TGTGCCAGCACCAGGGACAGGGGGAACTATGGCTACACCTTC.

The chain employs TRBV2 and TRBJ2-3, with D possibly being TRBD2 (7 bases). Looked up from germline, CDR1 is SNHLY and CDR2 is FYNNEI. The CDR3 extends over 16 amino acids. The V and J ends lost 0 bases and 3 bases respectively, with 13 bases between them. CDR3 nucleotide sequence: TGTGCCAGCAGTGAAGCGGGGGGGGCATGGACAGATACGCAGTATTTT. This gives the protein CASSEAGGAWTDTQYF.

The rearrangement links TRBV2 to TRBJ2-7, with D hard to call. Trimming removed 0 bases from V and 6 bases from J, with 9 bases in between. CDR1 SNHLY and CDR2 FYNNEI come from the germline V gene. The CDR3 consists of 13 residues. The CDR3 bases are TGTGCCAGCAGTGAAGCGCTTCATAGCGAGCAGTACTTC. Protein sequence: CASSEALHSEQYF.

This sequence joins TRBV18 and TRBJ1-2; no firm D call. In germline, CDR1 is KGHSH, CDR2 LQKENI. The CDR3 is made up of 16 amino acids. Trimming removed 4 bases from V and 4 bases from J, with 19 bases in between. CDR3 sequence: CASSLTIEGGIYGYTF. For the CDR3, the DNA is TGTGCCAGCTCACTAACCATCGAGGGCGGTATCTATGGCTACACCTTC.

This chain joins TRBV7-8 and TRBJ2-7, with D maybe TRBD2 (6 bases). V lost 5 bases to trimming and J lost 2 bases, with 13 bases between them. CDR3 length equals 14 residues. CDR1 is SGHVS, CDR2 FQNEAQ, per germline. DNA of the CDR3: TGTGCCAGCAGCGCCCGGGACTCCGCCTACGAGCAGTACTTC. Protein sequence: CASSARDSAYEQYF.

This chain connects TRBV10-3 to TRBJ2-7; D may be TRBD2 (6 bases). CDR1 ENHRY and CDR2 SYGVKD come from the germline V gene. CDR3 length: 13 amino acids. CDR3 amino acids: CATKLAERSEQYF. The CDR3 nucleotides are TGTGCTACAAAACTAGCTGAGAGGTCCGAGCAGTACTTC.

This chain links TRBV28 with TRBJ2-3, with no clear D. Germline CDR1 is MDHEN and CDR2 is SYDVKM. The CDR3 totals 13 residues. With 2 bases removed from V and 6 bases from J, the gap between germline ends came to 9 bases. The DNA of the CDR3 is TGTGCCAGCAGTTTAATTAGGTTGGATACGCAGTATTTT. It codes for CASSLIRLDTQYF. The full variable domain, with the rest looked up from reference TRBV28 and TRBJ2-3, is DVKVTQSSRYLVKRTGEKVFLECVQDMDHENMFWYRQDPGLGLRLIYFSYDVKMKEKGDIPEGYSVSREKKERFSLILESASTNQTSMYLCASSLIRLDTQYFGPGTRLTVL.